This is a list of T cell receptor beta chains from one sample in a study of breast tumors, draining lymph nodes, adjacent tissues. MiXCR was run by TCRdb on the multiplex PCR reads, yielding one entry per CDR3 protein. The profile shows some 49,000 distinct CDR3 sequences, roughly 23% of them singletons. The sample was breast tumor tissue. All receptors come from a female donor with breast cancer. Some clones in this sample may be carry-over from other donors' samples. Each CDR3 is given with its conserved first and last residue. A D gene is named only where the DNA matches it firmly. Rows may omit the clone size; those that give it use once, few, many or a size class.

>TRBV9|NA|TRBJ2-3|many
CASSPPGLATQYF
TGTGCCAGCAGCCCCCCCGGGTTGGCTACGCAGTATTTT
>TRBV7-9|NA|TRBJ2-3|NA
CASSLGLTSTDTQYF
TGTGCCAGCAGCTTAGGGCTTACTAGCACAGATACGCAGTATTTT
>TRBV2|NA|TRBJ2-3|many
CASSEGVAEPDTQYF
TGTGCCAGCAGTGAGGGGGTGGCCGAGCCAGATACGCAGTATTTT
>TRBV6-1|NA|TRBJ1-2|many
CASSEAGGSQYGYTF
TGTGCCAGCAGTGAAGCTGGGGGCAGTCAGTATGGCTACACCTTC
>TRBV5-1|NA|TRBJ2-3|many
CASSNFDSTDTQYF
TGCGCCAGCAGCAACTTCGACAGCACAGATACGCAGTATTTT
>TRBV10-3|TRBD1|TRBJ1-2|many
CAITDRAFYGYTF
TGTGCCATCACGGACAGGGCTTTCTATGGCTACACCTTC
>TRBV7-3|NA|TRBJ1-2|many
CASSPDANYGYTF
TGTGCCAGCAGCCCGGATGCTAACTATGGCTACACCTTC
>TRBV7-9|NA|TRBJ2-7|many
CASSPGTQSYEQYF
TGTGCCAGCAGCCCCGGGACGCAATCCTACGAGCAGTACTTC
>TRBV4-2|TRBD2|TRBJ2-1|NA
CASLGLAGDEQFF
TGTGCCAGCCTCGGACTAGCGGGAGATGAGCAGTTCTTC
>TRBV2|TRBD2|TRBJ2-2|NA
CASSDQREGINTGELFF
TGTGCCAGCAGCGATCAGCGGGAGGGCATCAACACCGGGGAGCTGTTTTTT
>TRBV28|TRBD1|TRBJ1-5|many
CASRAGTGGMSNQPQHF
TGTGCCAGCAGGGCCGGGACAGGGGGCATGAGCAATCAGCCCCAGCATTTT
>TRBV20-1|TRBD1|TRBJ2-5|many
CSARRTRPLGTGERETQYF
TGCAGTGCTAGACGGACGCGTCCTCTCGGGACAGGGGAACGGGAGACCCAGTACTTC
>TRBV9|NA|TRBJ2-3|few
CASSVSGDSTDTQYF
TGTGCCAGCAGCGTATCAGGGGATAGCACAGATACGCAGTATTTT
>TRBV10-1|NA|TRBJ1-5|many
CASSPANSNQPQHF
TGCGCCAGCAGTCCGGCAAATAGCAATCAGCCCCAGCATTTT
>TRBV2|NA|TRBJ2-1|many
CASWGDYNEQFF
TGTGCCAGCTGGGGGGATTACAATGAGCAGTTCTTC
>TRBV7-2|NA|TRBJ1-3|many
CASSLNQLTHLYSGNTIYF
TGTGCCAGCAGCTTAAACCAGCTTACCCACCTTTACTCTGGAAACACCATATATTTT
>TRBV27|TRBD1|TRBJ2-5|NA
CASSLRTGAGQETQYF
TGTGCCAGCAGTTTAAGGACAGGGGCGGGTCAAGAGACCCAGTACTTC
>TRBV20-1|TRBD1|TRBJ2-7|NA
CSARDFTGGYEQYF
TGCAGTGCTAGAGATTTTACAGGGGGGTACGAGCAGTACTTC
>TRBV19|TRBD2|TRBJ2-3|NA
CASSTGLAGGPSTDTQYF
TGTGCCAGTAGTACGGGACTAGCGGGAGGCCCTAGCACAGATACGCAGTATTTT
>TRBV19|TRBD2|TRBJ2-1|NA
CASMKASTSGGSEQFF
TGTGCCAGTATGAAAGCATCCACTAGCGGGGGTAGTGAGCAGTTCTTC
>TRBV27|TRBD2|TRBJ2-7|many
CAVAGAYEQYF
TGTGCAGTAGCGGGAGCCTACGAGCAGTACTTC
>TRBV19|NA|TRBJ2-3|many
CASNRGGYTDTQYF
TGTGCCAGTAACCGGGGTGGCTACACAGATACGCAGTATTTT
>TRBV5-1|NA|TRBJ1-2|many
CASSLDPAGYGYTF
TGCGCCAGCAGCTTGGATCCGGCGGGCTATGGCTACACCTTC
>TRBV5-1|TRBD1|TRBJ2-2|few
CASSKGQGNGELFF
TGCGCCAGCAGCAAGGGACAGGGGAACGGGGAGCTGTTTTTT
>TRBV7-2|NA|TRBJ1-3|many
CASSSGHSGNTIYF
TGTGCCAGCAGCTCCGGGCACTCTGGAAACACCATATATTTT
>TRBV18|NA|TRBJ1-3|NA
CASSPSGAGGNTIYF
TGTGCCAGCTCACCTTCCGGGGCTGGTGGAAACACCATATATTTT
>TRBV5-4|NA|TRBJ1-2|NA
CASSYSGAPRVYGYTF
TGTGCCAGCAGCTACTCCGGGGCCCCGAGGGTCTATGGCTACACCTTC
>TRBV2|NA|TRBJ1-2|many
CASSEGGTVYGYTF
TGTGCCAGCAGTGAAGGGGGGACGGTCTATGGCTACACCTTC
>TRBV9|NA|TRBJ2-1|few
CASSVDSLSYNEQFF
TGTGCCAGCAGCGTTGACAGCCTCTCCTACAATGAGCAGTTCTTC
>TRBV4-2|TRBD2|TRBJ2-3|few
CASSPGGGGGTQYF
TGTGCCAGCAGCCCAGGTGGGGGGGGGGGTACGCAGTATTTT
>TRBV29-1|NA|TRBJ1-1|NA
CSVEETDFTEAFF
TGCAGCGTTGAAGAGACAGACTTCACTGAAGCTTTCTTT
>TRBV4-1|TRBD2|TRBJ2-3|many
CASSQEGISGGVRDTQYF
TGCGCCAGCAGCCAAGAAGGGATTAGCGGGGGGGTTCGAGATACGCAGTATTTT
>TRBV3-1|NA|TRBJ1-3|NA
CASSRNRDSGNTIYF
TGTGCCAGCAGCAGAAACAGGGACTCTGGAAACACCATATATTTT
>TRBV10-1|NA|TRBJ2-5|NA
CASSAAYQETQYF
TGCGCCAGCAGTGCCGCGTACCAAGAGACCCAGTACTTC
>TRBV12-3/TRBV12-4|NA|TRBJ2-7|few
CASSPGTGTYEQYF
TGTGCCAGCAGTCCCGGGACGGGGACCTACGAGCAGTACTTC
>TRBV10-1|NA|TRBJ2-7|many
CASRAKSGAYEQYF
TGCGCCAGCAGAGCCAAGAGCGGAGCCTACGAGCAGTACTTC
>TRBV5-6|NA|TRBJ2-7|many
CASSLNLPAYEQYF
TGTGCCAGCAGCTTGAACCTGCCTGCCTACGAGCAGTACTTC